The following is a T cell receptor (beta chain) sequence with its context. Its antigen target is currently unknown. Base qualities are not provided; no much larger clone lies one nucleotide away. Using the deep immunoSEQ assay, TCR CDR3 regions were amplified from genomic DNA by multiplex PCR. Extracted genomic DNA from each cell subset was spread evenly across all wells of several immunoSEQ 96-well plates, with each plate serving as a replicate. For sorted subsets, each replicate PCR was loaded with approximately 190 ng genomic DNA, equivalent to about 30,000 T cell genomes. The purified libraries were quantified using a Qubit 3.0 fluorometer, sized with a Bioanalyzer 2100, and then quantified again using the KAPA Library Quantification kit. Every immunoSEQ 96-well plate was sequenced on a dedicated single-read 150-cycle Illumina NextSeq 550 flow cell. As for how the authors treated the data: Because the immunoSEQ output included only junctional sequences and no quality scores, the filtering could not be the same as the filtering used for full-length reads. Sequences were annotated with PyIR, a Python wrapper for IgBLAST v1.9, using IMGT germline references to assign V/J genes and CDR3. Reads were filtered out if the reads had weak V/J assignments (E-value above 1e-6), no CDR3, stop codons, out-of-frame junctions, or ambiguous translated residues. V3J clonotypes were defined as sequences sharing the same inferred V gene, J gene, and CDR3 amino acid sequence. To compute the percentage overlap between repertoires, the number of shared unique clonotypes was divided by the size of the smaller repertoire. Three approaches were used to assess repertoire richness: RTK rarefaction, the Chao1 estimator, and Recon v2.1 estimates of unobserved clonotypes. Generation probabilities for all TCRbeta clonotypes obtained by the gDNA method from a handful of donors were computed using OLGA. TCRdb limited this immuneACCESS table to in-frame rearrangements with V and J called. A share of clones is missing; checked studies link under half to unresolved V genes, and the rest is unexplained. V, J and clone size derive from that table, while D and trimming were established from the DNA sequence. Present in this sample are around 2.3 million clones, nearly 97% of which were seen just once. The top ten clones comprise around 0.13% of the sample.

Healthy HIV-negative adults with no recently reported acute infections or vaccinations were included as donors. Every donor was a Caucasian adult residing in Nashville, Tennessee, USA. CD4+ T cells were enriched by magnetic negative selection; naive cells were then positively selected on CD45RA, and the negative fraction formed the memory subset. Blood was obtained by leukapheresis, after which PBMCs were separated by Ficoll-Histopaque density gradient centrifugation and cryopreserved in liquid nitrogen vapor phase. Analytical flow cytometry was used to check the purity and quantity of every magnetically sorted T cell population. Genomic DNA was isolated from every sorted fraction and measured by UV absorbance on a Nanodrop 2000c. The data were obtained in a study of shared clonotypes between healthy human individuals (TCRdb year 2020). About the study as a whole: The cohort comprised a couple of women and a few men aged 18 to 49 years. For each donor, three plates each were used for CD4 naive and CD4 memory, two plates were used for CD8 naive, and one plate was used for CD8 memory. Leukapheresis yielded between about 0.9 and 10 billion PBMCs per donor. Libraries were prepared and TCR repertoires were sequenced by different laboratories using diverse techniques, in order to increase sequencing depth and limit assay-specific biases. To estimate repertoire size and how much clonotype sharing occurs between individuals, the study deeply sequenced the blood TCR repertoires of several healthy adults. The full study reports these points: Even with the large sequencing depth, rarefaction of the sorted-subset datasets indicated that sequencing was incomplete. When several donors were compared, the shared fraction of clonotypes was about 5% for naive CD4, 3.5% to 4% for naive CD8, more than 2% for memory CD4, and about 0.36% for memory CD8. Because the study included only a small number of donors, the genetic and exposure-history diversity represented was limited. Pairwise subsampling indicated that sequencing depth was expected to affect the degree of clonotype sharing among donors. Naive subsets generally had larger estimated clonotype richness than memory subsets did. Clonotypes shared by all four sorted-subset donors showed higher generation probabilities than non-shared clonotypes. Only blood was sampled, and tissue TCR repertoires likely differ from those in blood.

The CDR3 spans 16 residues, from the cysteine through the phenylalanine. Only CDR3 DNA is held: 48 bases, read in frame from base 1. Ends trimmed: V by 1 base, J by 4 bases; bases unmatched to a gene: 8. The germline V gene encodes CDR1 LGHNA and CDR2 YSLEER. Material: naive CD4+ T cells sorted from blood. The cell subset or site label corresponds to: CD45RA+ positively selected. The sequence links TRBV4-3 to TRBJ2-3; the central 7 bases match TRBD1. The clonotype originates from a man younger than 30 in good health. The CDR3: CASSQGGGALSDTQYF. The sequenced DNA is TGCGCCAGCAGCCAAGGAGGGGGCGCGCTCTCAGATACGCAGTATTTT.